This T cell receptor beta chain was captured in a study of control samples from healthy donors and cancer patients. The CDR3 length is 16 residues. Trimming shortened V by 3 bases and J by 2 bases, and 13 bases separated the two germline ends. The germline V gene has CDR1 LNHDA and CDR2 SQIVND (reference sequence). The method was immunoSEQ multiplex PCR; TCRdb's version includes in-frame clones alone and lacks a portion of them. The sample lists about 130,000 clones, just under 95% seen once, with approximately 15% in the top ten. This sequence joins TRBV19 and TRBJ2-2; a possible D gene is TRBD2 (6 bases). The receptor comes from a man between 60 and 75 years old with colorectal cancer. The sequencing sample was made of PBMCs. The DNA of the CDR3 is TGTGCCAGTAGTATGGGGTGGGGACTTAACACCGGGGAGCTGTTTTTT. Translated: CASSMGWGLNTGELFF. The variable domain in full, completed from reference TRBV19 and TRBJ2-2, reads DGGITQSPKYLFRKEGQNVTLSCEQNLNHDAMYWYRQDPGQGLRLIYYSQIVNDFQKGDIAEGYSVSREKKESFPLTVTSAQKNPTAFYLCASSMGWGLNTGELFFGEGSRLTVL.